A single sample is the source of the 9 T cell receptor beta chains below, sequenced in a study of vaccination and CD4 T cells after COVID-19. These receptors are not linked to any known antigen. Sequenced with the Oncomine TCR Beta short-read assay was DNA taken from cultured CD4+ T cells. TCRdb ran MiXCR on the PCR reads and lists one entry per CDR3 protein. The table records about 16,000 distinct CDR3 sequences, about 59% of them present only once. Treatment described: roughly 10-day PBMC culture with coronavirus spike peptide pools or control peptides (ViraFEST assay). The material was CD4+ T cells from blood, cultured in vitro, obtained before SARS-CoV-2 vaccination. Receptor source: a human donor who had recovered from COVID-19.

V is TRBV11-1 and J is TRBJ2-3; TRBD2 matches at 9 bases. Per germline, CDR1 SGHAT and CDR2 FQDESV (reference sequence). The trim removed 1 base at V and 1 base at J, leaving 9 bases unmatched. This CDR3 has 18 amino acids. This CDR3 reads CASSLVPRTSVGTDTQYF. The CDR3, as DNA: TGTGCCAGCAGCTTAGTTCCCCGGACTAGCGTGGGCACAGATACGCAGTATTTT.

The chain is built from TRBV7-9 and TRBJ1-1; D is uncertain. Trimming stripped 2 bases from V and 6 bases from J, with 7 bases between. The CDR3 contains 12 residues. In germline, CDR1 is SEHNR, CDR2 FQNEAQ (reference sequence). CDR3 protein: CASSLLKAEAFF. The DNA of the CDR3 is TGTGCCAGCAGCTTACTGAAGGCTGAAGCTTTCTTT.

This clonotype was counted between two and nine times. The V and J genes are TRBV2 and TRBJ2-7, with TRBD1 identical over 7 bases. This CDR3 is built from 15 residues. Germline CDR1 reads SNHLY; CDR2 reads FYNNEI. V shed 7 bases and J 0 bases; nucleotides not matched to a gene: 9. The CDR3 here is CASKGGQPISYEQYF. As DNA, the CDR3 is TGTGCCAGCAAAGGGGGACAGCCTATCTCCTACGAGCAGTACTTC.

This chain uses TRBV20-1 with TRBJ2-1; 10 bases fit TRBD2. J lost 4 bases, V lost 6 bases, and 6 bases had no gene match. Germline values: CDR1 DFQATT, CDR2 SNEGSKA (reference sequence). The CDR3 loop spans 14 amino acids. As DNA, the CDR3 is TGCAGTGCCACCAGCGGGGGGGGGTACAATGAGCAGTTCTTC. This gives the protein CSATSGGGYNEQFF.

The chain joins TRBV6-1 to TRBJ1-6; 9 bases align to TRBD1. Germline CDR1 MNHNS, CDR2 SASEGT. This CDR3 contains 17 residues. J gave up 10 bases and V 6 bases, and 16 bases lay outside the gene matches. The CDR3, as DNA: TGTGCCAGCAGGCCCCGGGGACAGGGCCCAGACGGCTCACCCCTCCACTTT. It is translated as CASRPRGQGPDGSPLHF.

This rearrangement joins TRBV29-1 to TRBJ1-1; D is unclear. The CDR3 extends over 12 amino acids. The V end was cut by 5 bases, the J end by 2 bases, with 9 bases between. Per the germline V gene, CDR1 is SQVTM and CDR2 is ANQGSEA. CDR3 sequence: CSVLRSNTEAFF. The CDR3 DNA reads TGCAGCGTTCTCAGGAGCAACACTGAAGCTTTCTTT.

The gene calls are TRBV20-1 and TRBJ1-5; D is possibly TRBD1 (5 bases). The CDR3 has 15 residues. V lost 1 base, J lost 3 bases, and 13 bases lay in between. Germline CDR1 and CDR2: DFQATT and SNEGSKA (reference sequence). The CDR3 reads CSARVSDRNNQPQHF. The CDR3, as DNA: TGCAGTGCTAGAGTTTCTGACAGAAACAATCAGCCCCAGCATTTT.

This clonotype was counted only a few times. This chain uses TRBV7-8 with TRBJ2-5, with D perhaps TRBD1 (6 bases). Germline CDR1 reads SGHVS; CDR2 reads FQNEAQ. V shed 6 bases and J shed 6 bases, with 17 bases lying between them. The CDR3 contains 14 residues. For the CDR3, the DNA is TGTGCCAGCAGTCCCAGGGGCGGAGGAAAGACCCAGTACTTC. Translation: CASSPRGGGKTQYF.

The rearrangement links TRBV28 to TRBJ1-2; D is perhaps TRBD1 (5 bases). The length of the CDR3 is 15 residues. Germline CDR1 is MDHEN and CDR2 is SYDVKM. Trimming left V 7 bases short and J 1 base short, with 16 bases between. In nucleotides, the CDR3 is TGTGCCAGCACCCCTCCGGGACTCATTAACTATGGCTACACCTTC. Translated: CASTPPGLINYGYTF.